These 23 T cell receptor beta chains came from one sample sequenced in a study of vaccination and CD4 T cells after COVID-19. The treatment: approximately nine-day PBMC culture with coronavirus spike peptide pools or control peptides (ViraFEST assay). No cognate antigen is known for these TCRs. Sequenced with the Oncomine TCR Beta short-read assay was DNA taken from cultured CD4+ T cells. Using its own MiXCR run on the PCR reads, TCRdb lists one record per CDR3 protein. The sample lists roughly 15,000 distinct CDR3 sequences, under 60% occurring once. The sample consisted of CD4+ T cells from blood, cultured in vitro. The receptor set was obtained from a human donor who had recovered from COVID-19.

V and J are TRBV12-3 or TRBV12-4 and TRBJ2-1; TRBD2 matches 8 bases. The J segment lost 0 bases and the V segment lost 4 bases, leaving 14 bases of the junction unmatched. There are 19 residues in the CDR3. CDR3 amino acids: CASSYMGLGYMSSYNEQFF. The CDR3 DNA reads TGTGCCAGCAGTTATATGGGACTAGGATATATGAGCTCCTACAATGAGCAGTTCTTC.

This chain uses TRBV15 with TRBJ1-5, with TRBD1 matching 10 bases. V shed 1 base, J shed 4 bases, and the junction held 4 bases outside the gene matches. Germline V lookup: CDR1 LNHNV, CDR2 YYDKDF (reference sequence). This CDR3 is built from 16 residues. This chain's CDR3 is CATSRGPDRGNQPQHF. The CDR3 bases are TGTGCCACCAGCAGAGGTCCGGACAGGGGGAATCAGCCCCAGCATTTT.

This CDR3 reads CASSTRTGVLGYGYTF. CDR3 nucleotides: TGTGCCAGCAGCACCCGGACAGGGGTTCTCGGGTATGGCTACACCTTC. The chain has TRBV7-9 and TRBJ1-2; TRBD1 agrees at 9 bases. The CDR3 runs 16 residues. CDR1 and CDR2 from the germline V gene are SEHNR and FQNEAQ (reference sequence). After removal of 5 bases from V and 5 bases from J, the junction contained 12 bases not matched to a gene. Drawing the rest from reference TRBV7-9 and TRBJ1-2, the complete variable domain is DTGVSQNPRHKITKRGQNVTFRCDPISEHNRLYWYRQTLGQGPEFLTYFQNEAQLEKSRLLSDRFSAERPKGSFSTLEIQRTEQGDSAMYLCASSTRTGVLGYGYTFGSGTRLTVV.

This chain uses TRBV6-2 or TRBV6-3 with TRBJ1-1; D not resolved. The CDR3 length is 14 residues. Per the germline V gene, CDR1 is MNHEY and CDR2 is SVGEGT. V dropped 0 bases and J dropped 0 bases, with 5 bases sitting between them. The CDR3 spells CASSYSRVNTEAFF. The CDR3 DNA is TGTGCCAGCAGTTACTCTCGGGTGAACACTGAAGCTTTCTTT.

The chain links TRBV28 to TRBJ1-1; 9 nucleotides agree with TRBD1. The CDR3 is 13 amino acids. V was clipped by 4 bases and J by 6 bases; unmatched bases: 3. The germline V gene encodes CDR1 MDHEN and CDR2 SYDVKM. The CDR3 reads CASSSGQGSEAFF. The CDR3 bases are TGTGCCAGCAGTTCGGGACAGGGATCTGAAGCTTTCTTT.

In this sample, this clonotype turned up a few times. The J gene is TRBJ1-1, the V gene TRBV20-1; D call uncertain. The CDR3 extends over 14 amino acids. Germline-derived CDR1 and CDR2 are DFQATT and SNEGSKA (reference sequence). Trimming removed 0 bases at V and 2 bases at J, with 10 bases between. In DNA form, the CDR3 reads TGCAGTGCTAGAGATCTAGCTGTCAACACTGAAGCTTTCTTT. Translated, it gives CSARDLAVNTEAFF.

This chain connects TRBV28 to TRBJ1-5; D might be TRBD1 (5 bases). The germline V and J ends were trimmed by 5 bases and 6 bases, with 11 bases remaining between them. The CDR3 has 13 amino acids. The germline V gene encodes CDR1 MDHEN and CDR2 SYDVKM. The CDR3 DNA reads TGTGCCAGCAGTGGGACCTTTGGTCAGCCCCAGCATTTT. This sequence encodes CASSGTFGQPQHF.

This clonotype was picked up a small number of times. The J gene is TRBJ2-3, the V gene TRBV10-2; TRBD1 matches at 10 bases. The V segment lost 0 bases and the J segment 1 base; nucleotides outside the gene matches: 4. The CDR3 is made up of 17 amino acids. CDR1 WSHSY and CDR2 SAAADI come from the germline V gene. This chain's CDR3 is CASSESGQGRGTDTQYF. The CDR3 DNA reads as TGCGCCAGCAGTGAGTCGGGACAGGGGAGAGGCACAGATACGCAGTATTTT.

The chain has TRBV9 and TRBJ2-7; D is tentatively TRBD1 or TRBD2 (5 bases each). The CDR3 runs to 15 residues. V was pared by 0 bases and J by 7 bases, with 17 bases between. The germline V gene encodes CDR1 SGDLS and CDR2 YYNGEE. The CDR3 DNA is TGTGCCAGCAGCGTAGAGGTTTCAGGGACGGGAGAGCAGTACTTC. Translating it yields CASSVEVSGTGEQYF.

This clonotype was detected a few times. In DNA form, the CDR3 reads TGCAGTGCTAGAGTGAGTTCCGGGGTTGACTACACCTTC. It specifies CSARVSSGVDYTF. The gene calls are TRBV20-1 and TRBJ1-2; D call uncertain. CDR3 length: 13 amino acids. The germline V gene has CDR1 DFQATT and CDR2 SNEGSKA (reference sequence). The V gene lost 1 base and the J gene lost 10 bases, with 16 bases spanning the gap.

The chain carries TRBV20-1 and TRBJ1-2; the D is unclear. CDR1 DFQATT and CDR2 SNEGSKA come from the germline V gene (reference sequence). V was pared by 4 bases and J by 6 bases, with 15 bases between. The CDR3 extends over 13 amino acids. The CDR3 coding sequence is TGCAGTGCTATGAGTGGTATTAGAAATGGCTACACCTTC. It codes for CSAMSGIRNGYTF.

This clonotype was picked up a small number of times. The gene calls are TRBV28 and TRBJ1-1; no firm D call. Trimming cost V 1 base and J 0 bases, with 15 bases left between them. CDR3 size: 17 residues. Per the germline V gene, CDR1 is MDHEN and CDR2 is SYDVKM. The CDR3 nucleotides are TGTGCCAGCAGTTTATTTCTCGCGGCGGTTATGAACACTGAAGCTTTCTTT. The encoded protein is CASSLFLAAVMNTEAFF.

This clonotype was seen only a few times. CDR3 sequence (DNA): TGTGCCATCAGTGAGGGACTAGCGGGAGTCCCAGATACGCAGTATTTT. Protein sequence: CAISEGLAGVPDTQYF. J is TRBJ2-3 and V is TRBV10-3; 13 bases match TRBD2. The CDR3 length is 16 residues. Losses at the gene ends were 2 bases for V and 4 bases for J; bases not matched to a gene: 3. Germline V gene lookup returns CDR1 ENHRY and CDR2 SYGVKD.

The V gene is TRBV5-4, the J gene TRBJ1-6; a possible D gene is TRBD1 (6 bases). V was cut by 1 base and J by 6 bases, with 11 bases left in between. The germline gives CDR1 SGHNT, CDR2 YYREEE (reference sequence). The length of the CDR3 is 15 residues. The CDR3 bases are TGTGCCAGCAGCTTGCGCTCAGGGGCTAATTCACCCCTCCACTTT. It codes for CASSLRSGANSPLHF.

The V gene is TRBV30, the J gene TRBJ1-6; a weak D match, TRBD1 (6 bases). V shed 5 bases and J shed 14 bases, with 16 bases lying between them. The CDR3 is 12 residues long. Germline assignment: CDR1 GTSNPN and CDR2 SVGIG (reference sequence). CDR3 in amino acids: CAWGDTLRALHF. The CDR3 nucleotides read TGTGCCTGGGGGGACACCCTCAGGGCCCTCCACTTT.

The V call is TRBV7-2, the J call TRBJ1-1; D gene uncertain. There are 13 residues in the CDR3. Germline assignment: CDR1 SGHTA and CDR2 FQGNSA. V lost 2 bases, J lost 1 base, and 5 bases lay in between. Written as DNA, the CDR3 is TGTGCCAGCAGCTTACAGACGAACACTGAAGCTTTCTTT. As protein: CASSLQTNTEAFF.

This clonotype was seen more than once but under ten times. The rearrangement joins TRBV7-2 to TRBJ1-2; D not certain. This CDR3 has 13 residues. V was shortened by 3 bases and J by 8 bases, with 13 bases between the two germline ends. Germline lookup yields CDR1 SGHTA and CDR2 FQGNSA. The CDR3 spells CASSLRTGRGYTF. The CDR3 DNA reads TGTGCCAGCAGCTTGAGGACGGGCCGGGGCTACACCTTC. The variable domain in full, completed from reference TRBV7-2 and TRBJ1-2, reads GAGVSQSPSNKVTEKGKDVELRCDPISGHTALYWYRQSLGQGLEFLIYFQGNSAPDKSGLPSDRFSAERTGGSVSTLTIQRTQQEDSAVYLCASSLRTGRGYTFGSGTRLTVV.

This chain links TRBV6-5 with TRBJ1-6; TRBD1 aligns across 8 bases. J was trimmed by 8 bases and V by 4 bases; bases with no gene match: 4. This CDR3 region has 14 residues. Germline assignment: CDR1 MNHEY and CDR2 SVGAGI. CDR3 loop: CASSSDRADSPLHF. In DNA, the CDR3 is TGTGCCAGCAGTTCGGACAGGGCAGATTCACCCCTCCACTTT.

The V gene is TRBV7-3, the J gene TRBJ2-1, with D tentatively TRBD2 (6 bases). The CDR3 contains 16 residues. The germline gives CDR1 SGHTA, CDR2 FQGTGA. The V end lost 0 bases, the J end lost 5 bases, and 14 bases lay between the germline ends. CDR3 nucleotides: TGTGCCAGCAGCTTAACGGTGACTAGGAACAACAATGAGCAGTTCTTC. Its translation: CASSLTVTRNNNEQFF.

The genes are TRBV20-1 and TRBJ1-5; 9 bases agree with TRBD1. Trimming took 2 bases from V and 6 from J; bases not matched to a gene: 8. Looked up from germline, CDR1 is DFQATT and CDR2 is SNEGSKA (reference sequence). The CDR3 runs 15 residues. The CDR3 DNA follows: TGCAGTGCTAGAAATCCGGGACAGGGAGGTCAGCCCCAGCATTTT. Its protein product is CSARNPGQGGQPQHF.

This chain joins TRBV6-2 or TRBV6-3 and TRBJ2-7, with D possibly matching TRBD1 (6 bases). The CDR3 has 16 amino acids. From germline, CDR1 is MNHEY and CDR2 SVGEGT. V was cut by 5 bases and J by 2 bases, with 19 bases left in between. CDR3 sequence reads: CASSKPSADSTYEQYF. DNA for the CDR3: TGTGCCAGCAGTAAACCCTCCGCGGACAGTACCTACGAGCAGTACTTC.

This clonotype has only a few counts. V and J are TRBV6-2 or TRBV6-3 and TRBJ1-1; D not resolved. This CDR3 contains 12 residues. Looked up from germline, CDR1 is MNHEY and CDR2 is SVGEGT. Trimming cost V 7 bases and J 4 bases, with 10 bases left between them. CDR3: CASKIASTEAFF. In DNA form, the CDR3 reads TGTGCCAGCAAGATAGCAAGCACTGAAGCTTTCTTT.

V and J are TRBV29-1 and TRBJ2-7; D is perhaps TRBD1 or TRBD2 (6 bases each). V lost 7 bases and J lost 0, with 16 bases in between. CDR3 size: 14 residues. Germline CDR1 is SQVTM and CDR2 is ANQGSEA. CDR3: CSARRDTRSYEQYF. Written as DNA, the CDR3 is TGCAGCGCGCGGCGGGACACACGCTCCTACGAGCAGTACTTC.